The T cell receptor (beta chain) under discussion was sequenced for a study of OX40 agonist ivuxolimab in advanced cancers. About the study: From 23 to 79 years was the age range, with a mean of approximately 58 years, and approximately 84% were male. The study's findings and limits: Some nonresponders likewise displayed low normalized T-cell clonal expansion. Dosing at 0.1 to 3.0 mg/kg was accompanied by clonal expansion of CD4+ and CD8+ blood T cells by week 6. No antigen was identified for the clonally expanded peripheral T cells.

CDR1 SGHTA and CDR2 FQGNSA come from the germline V gene. V lost 4 bases to trimming and J lost 11 bases; unmatched junction nucleotides: 10. The CDR3 is 13 residues long. About this clone itself: The antigen remains undetermined.

Only in-frame clones appear in the TCRdb table, and some are missing; sequencing was by immunoSEQ multiplex PCR. Here the sample spans about 73,000 clones, around 84% being singletons. The TCR sequence derives from an adult with an advanced solid tumor such as melanoma, head and neck, liver or kidney cancer. This chain joins TRBV7-2 and TRBJ2-5; 7 nucleotides match TRBD2. Sequencing used CD4+ or CD8+ T cells sorted from blood, obtained in a trial of the OX40 agonist ivuxolimab. CDR3 coding DNA: TGTGCCAGCAGCTCCGGGACTATCAATATTCAGTACTTC. Its translation: CASSSGTINIQYF.